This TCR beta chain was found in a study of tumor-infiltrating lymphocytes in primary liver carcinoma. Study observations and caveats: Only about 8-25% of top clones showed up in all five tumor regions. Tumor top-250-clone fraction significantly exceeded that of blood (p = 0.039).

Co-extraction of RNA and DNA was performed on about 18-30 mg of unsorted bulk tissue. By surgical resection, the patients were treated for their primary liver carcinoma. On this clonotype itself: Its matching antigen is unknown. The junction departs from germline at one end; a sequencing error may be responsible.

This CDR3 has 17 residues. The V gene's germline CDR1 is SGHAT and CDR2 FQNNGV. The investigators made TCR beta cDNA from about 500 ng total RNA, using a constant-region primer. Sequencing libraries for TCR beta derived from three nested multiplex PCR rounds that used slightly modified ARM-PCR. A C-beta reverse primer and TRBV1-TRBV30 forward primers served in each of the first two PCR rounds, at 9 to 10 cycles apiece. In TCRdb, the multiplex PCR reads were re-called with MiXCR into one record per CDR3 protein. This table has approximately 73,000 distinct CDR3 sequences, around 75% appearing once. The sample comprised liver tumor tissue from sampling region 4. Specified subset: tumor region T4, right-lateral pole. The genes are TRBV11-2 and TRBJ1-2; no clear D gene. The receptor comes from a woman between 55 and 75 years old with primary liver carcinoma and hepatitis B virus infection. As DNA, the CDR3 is TGTGCCAGCATCTTAGATCCAATCAGGACGCTGCGCTATGGCTACACCTTC. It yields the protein CASILDPIRTLRYGYTF. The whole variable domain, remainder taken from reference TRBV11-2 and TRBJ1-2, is EAGVAQSPRYKIIEKRQSVAFWCNPISGHATLYWYQQILGQGPKLLIQFQNNGVVDDSQLPKDRFSAERLKGVDSTLKIQPAKLEDSAVYLCASILDPIRTLRYGYTFGSGTRLTVV.